The clone carrying this T cell receptor beta chain was picked up many times. The antigen is not known. Lactation, pregnancy, other autoimmune disease or uncontrolled infection led to exclusion of patients. This record comes from a study of T cells in Graves' hyperthyroidism and ophthalmopathy. Looking at the study overall: Peripheral blood was taken when the disease was first diagnosed, before any treatment began.

The CDR3 regions of TCR beta were amplified from RNA transcripts. The primer set for the first-round RT-PCR of the TCR CDR3 was HTBI. Each CDR3 protein is one row after TCRdb ran MiXCR on the multiplex PCR reads. The profile shows about 52,000 distinct CDR3 sequences, approximately 52% of them singletons. Notes on the study in general: Most expanded thyroid clonotypes above 0.001 also appeared in blood. Ophthalmopathy was predicted by the model a median of approximately six months ahead of onset.

The germline V and J ends were trimmed by 1 base and 0 bases, with 4 bases remaining between them. Germline values: CDR1 SGHVS, CDR2 FQNEAQ. The CDR3 extends over 13 amino acids. The sequencing sample was made of blood. The V gene is TRBV7-8, the J gene TRBJ2-7; D gene ambiguous. This sequence was found in a woman aged 45 to 65 with Graves' ophthalmopathy. The CDR3 nucleotides are TGTGCCAGCAGCTTAGGGGTCTCCTACGAGCAGTACTTC. It yields the protein CASSLGVSYEQYF.